The clone carrying this T cell receptor beta chain was seen only once. Its specificity is not known. The data are from a study of cytomegalovirus exposure and HLA in healthy donors. Study outcomes and limitations: In a later analysis, a missense DCLRE1C variant was linked to TCR beta V- and J-gene trimming. Per published reports, the classifier diagnosed cytomegalovirus status with high specificity and sensitivity. In a later analysis, at a false discovery rate of 0.05, about 16,000 TCR beta sequences matched HLA alleles. A later analysis showed TCR association rates differing by HLA locus, peaking at DRB1 and lowest at HLA-C.

The CDR3 runs to 15 residues. In germline, CDR1 is SNHLY, CDR2 FYNNEI. V lost 6 bases and J lost 5, with 18 bases in between. The primer mix had 60 Vbeta and 13 Jbeta primers. The data were produced by immunoSEQ multiplex PCR, yet TCRdb's version contains in-frame clones alone and is incomplete. The sample carries a few hundred thousand clones, about 80% recorded once. The sequence was obtained from a woman in her sixties or seventies in good health and CMV-seropositive. Sequencing was done on a sample of PBMCs. The chain recombines TRBV2 with TRBJ2-3, with D possibly being TRBD1 (5 bases). Here the CDR3 reads CASSHTRPQGDTQYF. The CDR3 nucleotides read TGTGCCAGCAGCCACACCAGGCCCCAGGGAGATACGCAGTATTTT.